The clone carrying this TCR beta chain occurred once. CDR3 size: 16 residues. This sample is part of a study of Ad26.COV2.S vaccination and SARS-CoV-2 variants. The protocol was immunoSEQ multiplex PCR, while the TCRdb copy is restricted to in-frame clones and leaves out a portion. The sample contains roughly 460,000 clones, approximately 90% of which appear only once. Described treatment: approximately 18 received Ad26.COV2.S at low or high dose, single or two shots; several received placebo; per-sample allocation not given. Material that was analyzed had been drawn on day 63 after the first vaccine or placebo injection.

V and J are TRBV21-1 and TRBJ2-3; the table calls TRBD2, which could not be checked here. TRBV21-1 is given as a pseudogene. Sequences were derived from peripheral blood, sampled in a trial of Ad26.COV2.S vaccine versus placebo. This TCR derives from a person aged 18 to 59 who received the Ad26.COV2.S COVID-19 vaccine or a placebo. CDR3 loop: CASSKPSAGGAITQYF. CDR3 coding DNA: TGTGCCAGCAGCAAACCTTCCGCGGGGGGTGCCATTACCCAGTATTTT.